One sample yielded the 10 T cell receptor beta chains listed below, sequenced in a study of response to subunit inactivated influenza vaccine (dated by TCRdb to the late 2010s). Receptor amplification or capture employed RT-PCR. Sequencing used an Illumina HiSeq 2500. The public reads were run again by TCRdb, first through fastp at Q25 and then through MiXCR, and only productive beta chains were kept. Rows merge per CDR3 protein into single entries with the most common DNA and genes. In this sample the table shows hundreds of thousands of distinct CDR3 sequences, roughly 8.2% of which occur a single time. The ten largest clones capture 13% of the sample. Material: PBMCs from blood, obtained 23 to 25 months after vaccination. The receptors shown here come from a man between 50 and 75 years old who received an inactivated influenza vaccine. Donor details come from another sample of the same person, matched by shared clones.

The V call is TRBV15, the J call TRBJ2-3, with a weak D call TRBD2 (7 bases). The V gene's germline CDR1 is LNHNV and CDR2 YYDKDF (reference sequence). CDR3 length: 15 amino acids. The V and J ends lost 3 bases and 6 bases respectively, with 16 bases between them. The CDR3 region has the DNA TGTGCCACCAGCAGTGGTGGCAGGGGAGGGGATACGCAGTATTTT. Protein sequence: CATSSGGRGGDTQYF.

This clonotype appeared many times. CDR3 nucleotides: TGTGCCACCAGCAGAGCAGCGACCCGTGCCGGGGAGCTGTTTTTT. Its translation is CATSRAATRAGELFF. V gene TRBV15 combines with J gene TRBJ2-2, with unresolved D. Trimming took off 1 base at V and 6 bases at J, with 12 bases between the two ends. Germline CDR1 is LNHNV and CDR2 is YYDKDF (reference sequence). CDR3 size: 15 residues.

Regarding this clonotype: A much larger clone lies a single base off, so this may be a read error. CDR3 nucleotide sequence: TGCAGTGCGCAAGCCATTAGTCGGGAGACCCAGTACTTC. This codes for CSAQAISRETQYF. The rearrangement links TRBV20-1 to TRBJ2-5; D uncertain. The germline CDR1 and CDR2 sequences are DFQATT and SNEGSKA (reference sequence). Deletions cut 6 bases from V and 5 bases from J, with 16 bases between. CDR3 length equals 13 residues.

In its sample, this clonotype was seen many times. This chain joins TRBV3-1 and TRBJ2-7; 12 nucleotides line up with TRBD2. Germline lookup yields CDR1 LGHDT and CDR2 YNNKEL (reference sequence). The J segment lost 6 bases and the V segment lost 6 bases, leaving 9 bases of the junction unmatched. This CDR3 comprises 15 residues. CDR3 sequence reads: CASRLTSGSSGEQYF. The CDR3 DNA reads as TGTGCCAGCAGGCTGACTAGCGGGAGTTCGGGCGAGCAGTACTTC.

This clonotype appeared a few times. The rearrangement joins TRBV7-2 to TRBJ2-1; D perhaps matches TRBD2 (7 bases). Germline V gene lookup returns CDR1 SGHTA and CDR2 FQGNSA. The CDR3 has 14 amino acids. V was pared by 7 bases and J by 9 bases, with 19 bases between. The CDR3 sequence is CASTRGGDYGEQFF. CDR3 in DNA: TGTGCCAGCACCCGAGGGGGGGATTACGGTGAGCAGTTCTTC.

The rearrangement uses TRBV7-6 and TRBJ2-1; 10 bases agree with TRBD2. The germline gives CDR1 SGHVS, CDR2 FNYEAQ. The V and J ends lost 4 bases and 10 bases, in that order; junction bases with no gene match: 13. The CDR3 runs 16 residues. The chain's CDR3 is CASSSLPQRGGVEQFF. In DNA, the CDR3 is TGTGCCAGCAGCTCCCTTCCCCAGCGGGGGGGCGTGGAGCAGTTCTTC.

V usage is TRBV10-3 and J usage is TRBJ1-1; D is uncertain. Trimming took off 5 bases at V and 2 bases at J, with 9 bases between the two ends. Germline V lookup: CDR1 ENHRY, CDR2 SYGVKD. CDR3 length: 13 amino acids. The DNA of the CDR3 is TGTGCCATCAGTCTCGGAGATAACACTGAAGCTTTCTTT. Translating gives CAISLGDNTEAFF.

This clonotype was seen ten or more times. CDR3 amino acids: CASSYIGGFVRSNQPQHF. In DNA, the CDR3 is TGTGCCAGCAGTTATATAGGGGGTTTCGTTAGGAGCAATCAGCCCCAGCATTTT. The V and J genes are TRBV6-2 or TRBV6-3 and TRBJ1-5, with D perhaps TRBD1 (6 bases). Germline CDR1 is MNHEY and CDR2 is SVGEGT. This CDR3 has 18 amino acids. The ends were cut back, 3 bases at V and 1 base at J, with 19 bases in the middle.

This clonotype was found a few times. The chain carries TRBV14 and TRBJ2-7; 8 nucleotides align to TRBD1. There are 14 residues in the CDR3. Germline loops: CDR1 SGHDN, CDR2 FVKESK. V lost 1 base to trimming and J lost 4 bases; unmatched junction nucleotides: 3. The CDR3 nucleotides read TGTGCCAGCAGCCAAGGCAGGGGGCTATACGAGCAGTACTTC. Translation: CASSQGRGLYEQYF.

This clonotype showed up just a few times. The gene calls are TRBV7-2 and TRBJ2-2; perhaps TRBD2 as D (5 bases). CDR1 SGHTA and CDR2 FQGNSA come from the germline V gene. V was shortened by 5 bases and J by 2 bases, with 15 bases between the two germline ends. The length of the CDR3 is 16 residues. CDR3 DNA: TGTGCCAGCAGCACAACCGGGATACTAAACACCGGGGAGCTGTTTTTT. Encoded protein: CASSTTGILNTGELFF.